This passage covers 25 T cell receptor beta chains from one sample sequenced in a study of regulatory T cells in long-lasting Graves disease. Time point defined: persistent/refractory GD, antithyroid drugs over 5 years with positive TRAb. PBMC RNA served as the TCR library source. Through Arm-PCR of CDR3 regions and iRepertoire HTBI primers, TCR beta libraries were built. Each CDR3 protein gets one entry after TCRdb re-called the multiplex PCR reads with MiXCR. This table has over 450,000 distinct CDR3 sequences, 20% to 25% appearing once. Specimen: peripheral blood mononuclear cells (PBMCs), collected when the disease was refractory, from a patient treated with antithyroid drugs. These receptors were collected from a female donor with Graves disease.

This clonotype showed up just a few times. This rearrangement joins TRBV5-1 to TRBJ1-3; D call uncertain. Per germline, CDR1 SGHRS and CDR2 YFSETQ. There are 13 residues in the CDR3. Trimming removed 4 bases at V and 2 bases at J, with 7 bases between. The CDR3 reads CASSHTAGNTIYF. CDR3 sequence (DNA): TGCGCCAGCAGCCACACAGCTGGAAACACCATATATTTT.

This clonotype was seen a handful of times. This chain uses TRBV6-1 with TRBJ2-6, with D possibly TRBD1 on 5 matching bases. V lost 2 bases, J lost 0 bases, and 5 bases lay in between. Germline values: CDR1 MNHNS, CDR2 SASEGT. The CDR3 has 15 amino acids. The CDR3 sequence is CASSERGSGANVLTF. The CDR3 DNA sequence: TGTGCCAGCAGTGAAAGGGGCTCTGGGGCCAACGTCCTGACTTTC.

V gene TRBV20-1 combines with J gene TRBJ1-6; D is unclear. V shed 2 bases and J shed 7 bases, with 12 bases lying between them. CDR1 is DFQATT and CDR2 is SNEGSKA in the germline V gene (reference sequence). This CDR3 has 14 amino acids. CDR3 sequence: CSARMGAVNSPLHF. As DNA, the CDR3 is TGCAGTGCTAGAATGGGCGCAGTAAATTCACCCCTCCACTTT.

This clonotype turned up a few times. DNA for the CDR3: TGTGCCAGCAGTGAATTGGCCGGGACAGGGAGCACTGAAGCTTTCTTT. Translating gives CASSELAGTGSTEAFF. The rearrangement joins TRBV25-1 to TRBJ1-1; 9 nucleotides match TRBD1. The length of the CDR3 is 16 residues. Germline V gene sequence: CDR1 MGHDK, CDR2 SYGVNS. Germline trimming cut 1 base from V and 4 bases from J; bases unmatched to any gene: 7.

The V and J genes are TRBV28 and TRBJ2-3; D is undetermined. Germline CDR1 and CDR2: MDHEN and SYDVKM. The CDR3 spans 14 residues. With 7 bases removed from V and 4 bases from J, the gap between germline ends came to 15 bases. CDR3 sequence: CASTPLGSSDTQYF. For the CDR3, the DNA is TGTGCCAGCACTCCCCTAGGGTCTTCAGATACGCAGTATTTT.

This clonotype was recorded at least ten times. This chain connects TRBV27 to TRBJ2-2; unclear D gene. Trimming took off 5 bases at V and 7 bases at J, with 14 bases between the two ends. Germline V CDR1 and CDR2: MNHEY, SMNVEV (reference sequence). The CDR3 has 14 amino acids. CDR3 residues: CASSPSGPIGELFF. CDR3 DNA sequence: TGTGCCAGCAGTCCGTCCGGACCCATCGGGGAGCTGTTTTTT.

This clonotype has just a few counts. The chain carries TRBV6-5 and TRBJ1-2; D is unresolved. Trimming stripped 4 bases from V and 4 bases from J, with 10 bases between. The CDR3 sequence is 13 residues long. Per the germline V gene, CDR1 is MNHEY and CDR2 is SVGAGI. CDR3 in DNA: TGTGCCAGCAGTTGGGAAAGCGGCTATGGCTACACCTTC. Translating it yields CASSWESGYGYTF.

This clonotype was counted a single time. This may arise from a read error, as a much more abundant clone is one base away. V is TRBV20-1 and J is TRBJ2-7; 9 bases are shared with TRBD1. Losses at the gene ends were 5 bases for V and 9 bases for J; bases not matched to a gene: 11. Germline V gives CDR1 DFQATT, CDR2 SNEGSKA (reference sequence). The CDR3 extends over 13 amino acids. As DNA, the CDR3 is TGCAGTGCTGTACACAGGGGGCGGGACGGGCAGTACTTC. Residues: CSAVHRGRDGQYF.

The CDR3 loop reads CASSVADAYNEQFF. DNA of the CDR3: TGTGCCAGCAGTGTAGCGGACGCCTACAATGAGCAGTTCTTC. The chain links TRBV2 to TRBJ2-1; possibly TRBD2 for D (6 bases). The germline V and J ends were trimmed by 4 bases and 2 bases, with 9 bases remaining between them. From germline, CDR1 is SNHLY and CDR2 FYNNEI. The CDR3 consists of 14 residues.

This chain connects TRBV6-5 to TRBJ2-1, with 7 bases identical to TRBD2. The CDR3 contains 20 residues. In germline, CDR1 is MNHEY, CDR2 SVGAGI. V was pared by 1 base and J by 0 bases, with 15 bases of the junction left unmatched. The CDR3 here is CASSYYIVGEAGPSYNEQFF. The DNA for the CDR3 is TGTGCCAGCAGTTACTACATTGTTGGGGAAGCGGGACCCTCCTACAATGAGCAGTTCTTC.

A remark on this clonotype: An end of the junction differs from the germline gene, which may be a read error. The chain has TRBV3-1 and TRBJ1-2; TRBD1 matches 11 bases. The CDR3 contains 15 residues. The V gene's germline CDR1 is LGHDT and CDR2 YNNKEL (reference sequence). The CDR3 loop is CAGSRTGTGGTGYTF. In nucleotides, the CDR3 is TGTGCCGGCAGCCGAACCGGGACAGGGGGTACTGGCTACACCTTC.

The gene calls are TRBV19 and TRBJ2-7; 9 positions match TRBD1. CDR3 size: 17 residues. V gave up 4 bases and J gave up 0 bases; unmatched junction bases: 10. Germline CDR1 reads LNHDA; CDR2 reads SQIVND (reference sequence). CDR3 amino acids: CASSRGQGSGFSYEQYF. CDR3 DNA: TGTGCCAGTAGTAGGGGACAGGGTAGCGGTTTCTCCTACGAGCAGTACTTC.

This clonotype occurred a few times. The chain carries TRBV20-1 and TRBJ1-5, with TRBD1 matching 11 bases. The junction had 4 bases not matched to a gene; V was cut back by 0 bases and J by 3 bases. The germline CDR1 and CDR2 sequences are DFQATT and SNEGSKA (reference sequence). There are 16 residues in the CDR3. The CDR3 here is CSARDGQGATNQPQHF. The CDR3 nucleotides are TGCAGTGCTAGAGATGGACAGGGGGCAACCAATCAGCCCCAGCATTTT.

Many counts were recorded for this clonotype. The chain couples TRBV28 to TRBJ1-6; D remains ambiguous. This CDR3 is 14 amino acids long. Germline values: CDR1 MDHEN, CDR2 SYDVKM. V shed 4 bases and J shed 8 bases, with 12 bases lying between them. CDR3 protein: CASSSWLGDSPLHF. In nucleotides, the CDR3 is TGTGCCAGCAGTTCCTGGTTGGGCGATTCACCCCTCCACTTT.

This clonotype was seen at least ten times. The genes are TRBV28 and TRBJ2-5, with D hard to call. Trimming pared 6 bases from V and 5 bases from J, leaving 13 bases between. Per germline, CDR1 MDHEN and CDR2 SYDVKM. This CDR3 has 13 residues. The CDR3 coding sequence is TGTGCCAGCAGACCAATTCAAAGGGAGACCCAGTACTTC. It codes for CASRPIQRETQYF.

This clonotype has just a few counts. V usage is TRBV9 and J usage is TRBJ1-3; D not resolved. The CDR3 has 14 residues. With 0 bases removed from V and 0 bases from J, the gap between germline ends came to 4 bases. From germline, CDR1 is SGDLS and CDR2 YYNGEE. In nucleotides, the CDR3 is TGTGCCAGCAGCGTAGGAGACTCTGGAAACACCATATATTTT. Its protein product is CASSVGDSGNTIYF. Combining the CDR3 with reference TRBV9 and TRBJ1-3 gives the whole variable domain DSGVTQTPKHLITATGQRVTLRCSPRSGDLSVYWYQQSLDQGLQFLIQYYNGEERAKGNILERFSAQQFPDLHSELNLSSLELGDSALYFCASSVGDSGNTIYFGEGSWLTVV.

The chain has TRBV7-9 and TRBJ2-5, with unresolved D. The CDR3 runs 14 residues. Germline V CDR1 and CDR2: SEHNR, FQNEAQ (reference sequence). V was shortened by 2 bases and J by 7 bases, with 14 bases between the two germline ends. In nucleotides, the CDR3 is TGTGCCAGCAGCTTAAGCGAAACCGGTTGGACCCAGTACTTC. Translated, it gives CASSLSETGWTQYF.

This clonotype was observed a few times. The chain recombines TRBV9 with TRBJ2-2, with D uncertain. V was clipped by 0 bases and J by 1 base, with 4 bases between them. Per the germline V gene, CDR1 is SGDLS and CDR2 is YYNGEE. This CDR3 comprises 14 residues. CDR3 sequence reads: CASSVVVNTGELFF. CDR3 coding DNA: TGTGCCAGCAGCGTAGTAGTGAACACCGGGGAGCTGTTTTTT.

This clonotype has at least ten counts. This chain uses TRBV5-1 with TRBJ1-6, with 7 bases lining up with TRBD1. Germline CDR1 SGHRS, CDR2 YFSETQ. V lost 6 bases, J lost 7 bases, and 7 bases stayed unmatched. This CDR3 is built from 14 residues. Here the CDR3 reads CASTSGQQNSPLHF. The CDR3 DNA follows: TGCGCCAGCACTTCGGGACAGCAGAATTCACCCCTCCACTTT. Supplemented by reference TRBV5-1 and TRBJ1-6, the full variable domain reads KAGVTQTPRYLIKTRGQQVTLSCSPISGHRSVSWYQQTPGQGLQFLFEYFSETQRNKGNFPGRFSGRQFSNSRSEMNVSTLELGDSALYLCASTSGQQNSPLHFGNGTRLTVT.

The chain recombines TRBV30 with TRBJ2-7, with D tentatively TRBD1 or TRBD2 (6 bases each). In germline, CDR1 is GTSNPN, CDR2 SVGIG (reference sequence). Trimming shortened V by 5 bases and J by 1 base, and 12 bases separated the two germline ends. This CDR3 is built from 13 residues. CDR3 in DNA: TGTGCCTGGGGGGGGACAAATTCCTACGAGCAGTACTTC. Amino acids: CAWGGTNSYEQYF. The variable domain in full, completed from reference TRBV30 and TRBJ2-7, reads SQTIHQWPATLVQPVGSPLSLECTVEGTSNPNLYWYRQAAGRGLQLLFYSVGIGQISSEVPQNLSASRPQDRQFILSSKKLLLSDSGFYLCAWGGTNSYEQYFGPGTRLTVT.

The chain employs TRBV6-2 or TRBV6-3 and TRBJ1-1; the D is unclear. The CDR3 has 14 residues. CDR1 and CDR2 from the germline V gene are MNHEY and SVGEGT. V lost 5 bases, J lost 6 bases, and 16 bases lay in between. The CDR3, as DNA: TGTGCCAGCAGTCCTCTAAATTGGGTGTCTGAAGCTTTCTTT. Its protein is CASSPLNWVSEAFF.

V and J are TRBV29-1 and TRBJ1-1; D might be TRBD1 (5 bases). Germline V gene sequence: CDR1 SQVTM, CDR2 ANQGSEA. V gave up 1 base and J gave up 6 bases, with 9 bases separating them. The CDR3 has 12 amino acids. CDR3 nucleotide sequence: TGCAGCGTTGAAGGAGGACAACCTGAAGCTTTCTTT. Residues: CSVEGGQPEAFF.

Concerning this clonotype: With a much larger clone just one base away, this may be a read error. The chain recombines TRBV6-1 with TRBJ2-7, with TRBD2 identical over 12 bases. The CDR3 contains 17 residues. Germline loops: CDR1 MNHNS, CDR2 SASEGT. For the CDR3, the DNA is TGTGCCAGCAGGGGAGCTAGCGGGGGGGCTACCTCCTACGAGCAGCACTTC. Its translation is CASRGASGGATSYEQHF.

CDR3 residues: CASSQYRGGNQPQHF. Here the CDR3 DNA reads TGTGCCAGCAGCCAGTACCGAGGGGGCAATCAGCCCCAGCATTTT. The rearrangement uses TRBV11-3 and TRBJ1-5, with D possibly matching TRBD1 (5 bases). Trimming shortened V by 5 bases and J by 2 bases, and 13 bases separated the two germline ends. The CDR3 length is 15 residues. The germline V gene has CDR1 SGHNT and CDR2 YENEEA.

The rearrangement links TRBV9 to TRBJ1-2, with D perhaps matching TRBD1 (6 bases). The CDR3 covers 14 residues. Trimming removed 4 bases from V and 4 bases from J, with 14 bases in between. Germline CDR1 is SGDLS and CDR2 is YYNGEE. CDR3 in amino acids: CASSPTGGPYGYTF. The CDR3, as DNA: TGTGCCAGCAGCCCTACGGGGGGCCCCTATGGCTACACCTTC.